Sequencing of this T cell receptor (beta chain) was carried out in a study of early T cells in non-severe SARS-CoV-2 infection. Whole-study findings and limits: Private and CD4 specificities were missed by VDJdb matching, which favored anti-spike CD8 responses.

About this clonotype: The antigen is undetermined.

One entry per CDR3 protein, called by TCRdb with MiXCR from the 5' RACE reads. The sample has around 60,000 distinct CDR3 sequences, approximately 12% seen once. With 8 bases clipped from V and 4 bases from J, the junction kept 9 bases outside the gene matches. The CDR3 is 14 residues long. CDR1 is MNHNS and CDR2 is SASEGT in the germline V gene. V gene TRBV6-1 combines with J gene TRBJ2-3; 7 bases align to TRBD2. The sample taken for sequencing was whole blood. The clonotype originates from an adult who was a healthcare worker with PCR-confirmed SARS-CoV-2 infection or an uninfected control (not recorded which). The CDR3 loop is CASLRGDPADTQYF. The DNA for the CDR3 is TGTGCCAGCTTACGGGGGGACCCAGCAGATACGCAGTATTTT.